This T cell receptor (beta chain) is from a study of blood T cell repertoires in COVID-19. The wider study: Sites across the United States, Italy and Spain contributed samples from acute and convalescent COVID-19. T cells, B-cell-depleted T cells, or PBMCs provided the cDNA or gDNA that served as material.

In the study's own analysis: Counts of nucleated cells, estimated from reference gene primer amplification, were obtained. Clones were sequenced by immunoSEQ multiplex PCR, and TCRdb holds only the in-frame ones, with some missing. D and trimming come from the DNA, and the V and J calls and clone size come from that table. The table shows approximately 260,000 clones, with 87% occurring only once. The TCR originated in a man between 60 and 75 years old who had recovered from COVID-19. Sequencing was carried out using peripheral blood.

The CDR3 protein is CASSPDSSRLAGRGEQFF. CDR3 DNA: TGTGCCAGCAGTCCGGACAGCTCACGACTAGCGGGGAGGGGTGAGCAGTTCTTC. The chain recombines TRBV6-6 with TRBJ2-1, with 11 nucleotides matching TRBD2. Germline lookup yields CDR1 MNHNY and CDR2 SVGAGI (reference sequence). CDR3 length: 18 amino acids. V dropped 5 bases and J dropped 9; count of bases not matched to a gene: 18.